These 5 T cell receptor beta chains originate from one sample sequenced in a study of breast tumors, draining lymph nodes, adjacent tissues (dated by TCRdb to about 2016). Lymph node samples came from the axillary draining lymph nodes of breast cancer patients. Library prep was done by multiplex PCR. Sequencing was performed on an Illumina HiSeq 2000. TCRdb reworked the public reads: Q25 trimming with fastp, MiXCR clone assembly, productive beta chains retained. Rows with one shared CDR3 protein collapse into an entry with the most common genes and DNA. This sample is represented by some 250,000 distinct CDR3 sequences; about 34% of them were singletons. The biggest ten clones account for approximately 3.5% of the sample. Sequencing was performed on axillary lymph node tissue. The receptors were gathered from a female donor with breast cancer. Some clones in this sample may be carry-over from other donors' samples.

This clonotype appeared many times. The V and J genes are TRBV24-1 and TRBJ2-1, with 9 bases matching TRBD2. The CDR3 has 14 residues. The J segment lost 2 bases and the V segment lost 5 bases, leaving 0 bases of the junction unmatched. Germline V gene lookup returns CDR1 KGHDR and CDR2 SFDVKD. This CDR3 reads CATSGGRAYNEQFF. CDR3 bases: TGTGCCACCAGTGGCGGGAGGGCCTACAATGAGCAGTTCTTC.

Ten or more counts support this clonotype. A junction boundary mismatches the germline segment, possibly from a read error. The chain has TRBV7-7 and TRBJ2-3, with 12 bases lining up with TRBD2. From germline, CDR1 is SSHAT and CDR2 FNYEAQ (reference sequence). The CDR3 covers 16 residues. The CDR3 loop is CASSLGTSGSTDTQYF. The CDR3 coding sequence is TGTGCTAGCAGCTTAGGGACTAGCGGGAGCACAGATACGCAGTATTTT.

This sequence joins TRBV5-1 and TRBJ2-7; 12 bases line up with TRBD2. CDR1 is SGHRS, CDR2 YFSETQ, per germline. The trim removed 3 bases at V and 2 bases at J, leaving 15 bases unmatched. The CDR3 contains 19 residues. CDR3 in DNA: TGCGCCAGCAGCTCCGGACTAGCGGGAAACACCGGGCAGACCTACGAGCAGTACTTC. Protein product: CASSSGLAGNTGQTYEQYF.

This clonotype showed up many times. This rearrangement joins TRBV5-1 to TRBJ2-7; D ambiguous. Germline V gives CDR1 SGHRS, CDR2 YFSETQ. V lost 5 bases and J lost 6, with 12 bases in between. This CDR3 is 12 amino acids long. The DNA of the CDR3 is TGCGCCAGCAGTTTAAGTCTTTCCGAGCAGTACTTC. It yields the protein CASSLSLSEQYF.

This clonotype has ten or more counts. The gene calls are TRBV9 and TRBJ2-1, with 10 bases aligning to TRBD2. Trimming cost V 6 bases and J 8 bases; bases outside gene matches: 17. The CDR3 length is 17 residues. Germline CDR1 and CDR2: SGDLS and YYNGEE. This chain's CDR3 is CASTETGGASGRDEQFF. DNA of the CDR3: TGTGCCAGCACCGAGACGGGCGGGGCTAGCGGGAGAGATGAGCAGTTCTTC. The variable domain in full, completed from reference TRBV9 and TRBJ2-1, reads DSGVTQTPKHLITATGQRVTLRCSPRSGDLSVYWYQQSLDQGLQFLIQYYNGEERAKGNILERFSAQQFPDLHSELNLSSLELGDSALYFCASTETGGASGRDEQFFGPGTRLTVL.